This TCR beta chain emerged from a study of shared clonotypes between healthy human individuals. This clone was observed a single time. Researchers divided each subset's genomic DNA evenly across several immunoSEQ plates. Produced via immunoSEQ multiplex PCR; TCRdb's table is partial and in-frame only. The sample lists 2 million to 2.5 million clones, more than 85% occurring once. CDR3 length equals 18 residues. Losses at the gene ends were 1 base for V and 5 bases for J; bases not matched to a gene: 16. CDR1 and CDR2 (germline): GTSNPN, SVGIG (reference sequence). CD4+ cells were split into CD45RA+ naive and CD45RA-negative memory subsets.

Sequenced: naive CD4+ T cells from PBMCs. The subset: CD45RA+ positively selected. This TCR derives from a man between 18 and 35 years old in good health. Some clones in this sample may be carry-over from other donors' samples. This rearrangement joins TRBV30 to TRBJ1-1; 10 bases fit TRBD1. The CDR3 sequence: CAWSGQITRDRGGTEAFF. The CDR3 nucleotides read TGTGCCTGGAGTGGTCAGATTACCCGGGACAGGGGTGGGACTGAAGCTTTCTTT.